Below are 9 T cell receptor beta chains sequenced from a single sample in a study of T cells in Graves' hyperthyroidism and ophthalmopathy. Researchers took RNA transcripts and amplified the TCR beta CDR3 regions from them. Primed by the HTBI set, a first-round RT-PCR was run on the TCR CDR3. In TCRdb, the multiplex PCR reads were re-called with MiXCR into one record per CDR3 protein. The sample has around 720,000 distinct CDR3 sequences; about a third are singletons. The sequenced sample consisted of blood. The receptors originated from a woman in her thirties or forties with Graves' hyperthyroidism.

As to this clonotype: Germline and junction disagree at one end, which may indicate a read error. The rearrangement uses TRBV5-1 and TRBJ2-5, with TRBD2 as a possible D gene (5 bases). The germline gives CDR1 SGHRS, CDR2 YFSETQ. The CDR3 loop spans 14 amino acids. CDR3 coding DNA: TGTGCCAGCAGCTTGTTGCGGGCCCAAGAGACCCAGTACTTC. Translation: CASSLLRAQETQYF. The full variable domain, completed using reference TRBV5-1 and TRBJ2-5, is KAGVTQTPRYLIKTRGQQVTLSCSPISGHRSVSWYQQTPGQGLQFLFEYFSETQRNKGNFPGRFSGRQFSNSRSEMNVSTLELGDSALYLCASSLLRAQETQYFGPGTRLLVL.

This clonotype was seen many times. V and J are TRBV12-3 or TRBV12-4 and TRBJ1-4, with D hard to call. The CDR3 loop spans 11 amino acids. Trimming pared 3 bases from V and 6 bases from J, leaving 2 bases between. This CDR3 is CASSFDEKLFF. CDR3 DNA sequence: TGTGCCAGCAGTTTTGATGAAAAACTGTTTTTT.

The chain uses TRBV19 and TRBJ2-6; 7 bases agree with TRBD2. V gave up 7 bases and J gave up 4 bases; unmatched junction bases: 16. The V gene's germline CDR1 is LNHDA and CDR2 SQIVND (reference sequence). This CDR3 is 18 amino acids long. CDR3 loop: CASTRGLGGLSGANVLTF. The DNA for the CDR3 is TGTGCCAGTACGAGGGGTCTGGGGGGGTTATCCGGGGCCAACGTCCTGACTTTC.

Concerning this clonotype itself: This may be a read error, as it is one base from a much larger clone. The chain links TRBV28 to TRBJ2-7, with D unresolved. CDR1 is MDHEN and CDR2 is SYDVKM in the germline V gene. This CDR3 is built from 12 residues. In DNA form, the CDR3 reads TGTGCCAGCAGTGACGTGACCTACGGGCAGTACTTC. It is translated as CASSDVTYGQYF.

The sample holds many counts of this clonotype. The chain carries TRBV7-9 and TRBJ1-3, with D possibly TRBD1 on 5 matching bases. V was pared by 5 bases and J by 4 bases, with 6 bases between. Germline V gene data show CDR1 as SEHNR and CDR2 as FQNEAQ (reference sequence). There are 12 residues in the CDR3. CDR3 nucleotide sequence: TGTGCCAGCAGCGCAGGGGGAAACACCATATATTTT. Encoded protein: CASSAGGNTIYF.

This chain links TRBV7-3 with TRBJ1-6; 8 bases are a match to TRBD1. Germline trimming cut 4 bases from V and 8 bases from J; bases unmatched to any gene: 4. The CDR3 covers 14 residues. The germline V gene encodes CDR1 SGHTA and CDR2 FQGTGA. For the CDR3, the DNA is TGTGCCAGCAGCTCCGGGACAGGTTATTCACCCCTCCACTTT. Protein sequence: CASSSGTGYSPLHF.

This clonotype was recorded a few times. The CDR3 sequence is CASSAAGQGADGYTF. As DNA, the CDR3 is TGTGCCAGCAGCGCAGCTGGACAGGGGGCGGATGGCTACACCTTC. The chain couples TRBV5-4 to TRBJ1-2; TRBD1 matches at 11 bases. J was trimmed by 6 bases and V by 4 bases; bases with no gene match: 8. Germline assignment: CDR1 SGHNT and CDR2 YYREEE (reference sequence). The CDR3 loop spans 15 amino acids.

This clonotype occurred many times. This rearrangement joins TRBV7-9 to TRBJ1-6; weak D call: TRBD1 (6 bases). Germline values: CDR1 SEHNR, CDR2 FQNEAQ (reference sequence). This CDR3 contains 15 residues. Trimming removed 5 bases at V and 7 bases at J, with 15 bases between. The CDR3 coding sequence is TGTGCCAGCAGCCGGCCAGGGGACCTAAATTCACCCCTCCACTTT. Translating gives CASSRPGDLNSPLHF. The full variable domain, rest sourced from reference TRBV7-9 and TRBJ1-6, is DTGVSQNPRHKITKRGQNVTFRCDPISEHNRLYWYRQTLGQGPEFLTYFQNEAQLEKSRLLSDRFSAERPKGSFSTLEIQRTEQGDSAMYLCASSRPGDLNSPLHFGNGTRLTVT.

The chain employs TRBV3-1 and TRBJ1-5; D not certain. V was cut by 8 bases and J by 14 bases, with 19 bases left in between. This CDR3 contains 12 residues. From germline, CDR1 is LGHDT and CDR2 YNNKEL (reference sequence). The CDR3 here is CASCDMGKREHF. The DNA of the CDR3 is TGTGCCAGCTGCGACATGGGGAAGAGGGAGCATTTT.